The 14 T cell receptor beta chains below were found in one sample sequenced in a study of CD8 T cells in Susac syndrome. When the RNA was reverse transcribed, random hexamers were used with an input of roughly 0.5 to 1 ug. TCRdb independently ran MiXCR on the immunoSEQ multiplex PCR reads; one entry per CDR3 protein. This sample has approximately 160,000 distinct CDR3 sequences, with about 96% found just once. The sample was CD4+ T cells from PBMCs. The source is a human donor with Susac syndrome.

This clonotype appeared once. The V and J genes are TRBV30 and TRBJ1-2; 7 nucleotides agree with TRBD1. CDR3 length equals 12 residues. V lost 4 bases to trimming and J lost 3 bases; unmatched junction nucleotides: 2. Per germline, CDR1 GTSNPN and CDR2 SVGIG (reference sequence). CDR3 DNA sequence: TGTGCCTGGATGCAGGGGGACTATGGCTACACCTTC. Protein: CAWMQGDYGYTF. Full variable domain (rest looked up from reference TRBV30 and TRBJ1-2): SQTIHQWPATLVQPVGSPLSLECTVEGTSNPNLYWYRQAAGRGLQLLFYSVGIGQISSEVPQNLSASRPQDRQFILSSKKLLLSDSGFYLCAWMQGDYGYTFGSGTRLTVV.

This clonotype showed up just a few times. The V call is TRBV28, the J call TRBJ2-5; a weak D match, TRBD1 (5 bases). There are 13 residues in the CDR3. V was shortened by 3 bases and J by 2 bases, with 7 bases between the two germline ends. Germline assignment: CDR1 MDHEN and CDR2 SYDVKM. In nucleotides, the CDR3 is TGTGCCAGCAGTTTGACAGTTCAAGAGACCCAGTACTTC. Translated: CASSLTVQETQYF.

The chain has TRBV28 and TRBJ1-1; D might be TRBD1 (6 bases). The germline gives CDR1 MDHEN, CDR2 SYDVKM. The CDR3 is 14 residues long. V lost 2 bases and J lost 1, with 8 bases in between. In DNA form, the CDR3 reads TGTGCCAGCAGTTTACCACAGGGGAACACTGAAGCTTTCTTT. Amino acid sequence: CASSLPQGNTEAFF.

This chain joins TRBV4-3 and TRBJ2-1, with a tentative D call TRBD2 (6 bases). Germline V gene sequence: CDR1 LGHNA, CDR2 YSLEER. Trimming took 0 bases from V and 0 from J, leaving 12 bases between them. The CDR3 length is 17 residues. The CDR3 spells CASSQDVADSSYNEQFF. CDR3 bases: TGCGCCAGCAGCCAAGATGTAGCGGATAGCTCCTACAATGAGCAGTTCTTC.

This chain joins TRBV3-1 and TRBJ1-4, with D possibly being TRBD1 (6 bases). This CDR3 spans 16 amino acids. The germline V and J ends were trimmed by 1 base and 0 bases, with 9 bases remaining between them. Looked up from germline, CDR1 is LGHDT and CDR2 is YNNKEL (reference sequence). CDR3 sequence: CASSQGDTATNEKLFF. CDR3 DNA: TGTGCCAGCAGCCAAGGGGACACCGCAACTAATGAAAAACTGTTTTTT.

The rearrangement links TRBV6-4 to TRBJ2-1; D gene uncertain. The V and J ends lost 6 bases and 2 bases respectively, with 2 bases between them. Per germline, CDR1 MRHNA and CDR2 SNTAGT. The CDR3 totals 11 residues. CDR3 amino acids: CASRAYNEQFF. DNA of the CDR3: TGTGCCAGCAGGGCCTACAATGAGCAGTTCTTC.

J is TRBJ2-3 and V is TRBV29-1; the match to TRBD1 covers 9 bases. The CDR3 loop spans 15 amino acids. Germline CDR1 reads SQVTM; CDR2 reads ANQGSEA. V shed 1 base, J shed 7 bases, and the junction held 9 bases outside the gene matches. The CDR3 protein is CSVEGRDRETHTQYF. In DNA, the CDR3 is TGCAGCGTTGAAGGCCGGGACAGGGAGACTCATACGCAGTATTTT.

The chain uses TRBV10-3 and TRBJ2-6; 7 bases line up with TRBD1. V dropped 4 bases and J dropped 0; count of bases not matched to a gene: 3. CDR3 size: 16 residues. Per the germline V gene, CDR1 is ENHRY and CDR2 is SYGVKD. The CDR3 is CAISGDSLSGANVLTF. Here the CDR3 DNA reads TGTGCCATCAGTGGGGACAGCCTCTCTGGGGCCAACGTCCTGACTTTC.

This chain connects TRBV20-1 to TRBJ2-5, with a possible D match to TRBD1 (6 bases). The CDR3 sequence is 15 residues long. Trimming stripped 5 bases from V and 5 bases from J, with 21 bases between. The germline CDR1 and CDR2 sequences are DFQATT and SNEGSKA (reference sequence). The CDR3 coding sequence is TGCAGTGCTGCTACGGCAGGGGCCATGAGTGAGACCCAGTACTTC. Translated: CSAATAGAMSETQYF.

This clonotype was observed a single time. V gene TRBV18 combines with J gene TRBJ1-1; weak D call: TRBD1 (6 bases). The CDR3 loop spans 14 amino acids. Germline CDR1 reads KGHSH; CDR2 reads LQKENI. The V gene lost 3 bases and the J gene lost 2 bases, with 10 bases spanning the gap. The CDR3 nucleotides read TGTGCCAGCTCACCGTTGGACAGCAACACTGAAGCTTTCTTT. Its protein is CASSPLDSNTEAFF.

The gene calls are TRBV28 and TRBJ2-2; D not certain. The CDR3 has 13 residues. V lost 2 bases and J lost 6, with 7 bases in between. The germline V gene has CDR1 MDHEN and CDR2 SYDVKM. This CDR3 is CASSLKFSGELFF. DNA of the CDR3: TGTGCCAGCAGTTTAAAGTTTTCCGGGGAGCTGTTTTTT.

The rearrangement links TRBV9 to TRBJ1-5, with a possible D match to TRBD1 (5 bases). Per the germline V gene, CDR1 is SGDLS and CDR2 is YYNGEE. V lost 0 bases and J lost 4, with 11 bases in between. The CDR3 has 15 residues. The CDR3 loop is CASSVGTGMNQPQHF. The CDR3 nucleotides read TGTGCCAGCAGCGTAGGTACAGGCATGAATCAGCCCCAGCATTTT.

The rearrangement uses TRBV7-9 and TRBJ1-2; no reliable D call. This CDR3 comprises 14 residues. CDR1 and CDR2 (germline): SEHNR, FQNEAQ (reference sequence). Deletions cut 5 bases from V and 0 bases from J, with 10 bases between. The chain's CDR3 is CASSMDRANYGYTF. In DNA form, the CDR3 reads TGTGCCAGCAGCATGGACCGTGCTAACTATGGCTACACCTTC.

This rearrangement joins TRBV12-3 or TRBV12-4 to TRBJ2-7, with a possible D match to TRBD2 (5 bases). This CDR3 contains 15 residues. V was cut by 1 base and J by 0 bases, with 10 bases left in between. The CDR3 DNA reads TGTGCCAGCAGTTTAGGTTCGGCGGGCTCCTACGAGCAGTACTTC. Its translation: CASSLGSAGSYEQYF.